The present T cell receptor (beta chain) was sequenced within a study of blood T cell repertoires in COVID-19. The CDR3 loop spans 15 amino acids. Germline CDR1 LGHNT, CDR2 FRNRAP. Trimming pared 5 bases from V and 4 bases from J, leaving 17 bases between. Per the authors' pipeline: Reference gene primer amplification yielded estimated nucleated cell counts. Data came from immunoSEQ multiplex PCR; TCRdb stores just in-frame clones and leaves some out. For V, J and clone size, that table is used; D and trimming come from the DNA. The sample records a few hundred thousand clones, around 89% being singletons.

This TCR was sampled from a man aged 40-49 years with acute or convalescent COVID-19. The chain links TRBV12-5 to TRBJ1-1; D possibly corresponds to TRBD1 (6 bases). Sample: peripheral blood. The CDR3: CASGGLGAGGTEAFF. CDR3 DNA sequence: TGTGCTAGTGGTGGCCTGGGGGCCGGAGGCACTGAAGCTTTCTTT.